This T cell receptor (beta chain) was sequenced for a study of blood T cell repertoires in COVID-19. Study in general: Some COVID-19 samples were acute and others convalescent; all came from the United States, Italy and Spain.

Cohort placement rested on clinical history that participants reported themselves. As handled by the study authors: By means of reference gene primer amplification, nucleated cell counts were estimated. The table came from immunoSEQ multiplex PCR; TCRdb's copy has only in-frame clones and leaves some out. V, J and clone size reflect that table, while D and trimming were determined from the DNA. The sample gives about 210,000 clones, around 83% of which show up once; about 3.3% is in the top ten. The CDR3 extends over 16 amino acids. The TCR comes from a woman in her twenties or thirties who had been exposed to COVID-19. Source material: PBMCs or T cells enriched from blood (not recorded which). The gene calls are TRBV12-2 and TRBJ1-4. TRBV12-2 constitutes a pseudogene. CDR3 amino acids: CASRQRTHATNEKLFF. The CDR3 nucleotides are TGTGCAAGTCGCCAGAGGACTCACGCAACTAATGAAAAACTGTTTTTT.